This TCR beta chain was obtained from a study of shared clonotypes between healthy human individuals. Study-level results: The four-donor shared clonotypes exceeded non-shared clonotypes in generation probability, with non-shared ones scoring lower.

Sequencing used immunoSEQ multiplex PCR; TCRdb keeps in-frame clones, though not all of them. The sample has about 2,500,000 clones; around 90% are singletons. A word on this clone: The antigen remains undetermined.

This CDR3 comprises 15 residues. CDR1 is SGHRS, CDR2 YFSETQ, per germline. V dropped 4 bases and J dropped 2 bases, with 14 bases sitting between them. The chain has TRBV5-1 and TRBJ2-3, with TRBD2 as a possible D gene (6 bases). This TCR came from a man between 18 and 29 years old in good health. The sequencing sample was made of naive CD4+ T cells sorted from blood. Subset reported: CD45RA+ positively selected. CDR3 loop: CASSTGGSPTDTQYF. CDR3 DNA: TGCGCCAGCAGCACTGGAGGGAGCCCCACAGATACGCAGTATTTT. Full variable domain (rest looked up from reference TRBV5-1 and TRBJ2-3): KAGVTQTPRYLIKTRGQQVTLSCSPISGHRSVSWYQQTPGQGLQFLFEYFSETQRNKGNFPGRFSGRQFSNSRSEMNVSTLELGDSALYLCASSTGGSPTDTQYFGPGTRLTVL.